Given below is one TCR beta chain in context. This specimen comes from a study of blood T cell repertoires in COVID-19. Enrollees, about 18 to 89 years old, lived in fewer than 25 US areas. Grouping used clinical history reported by participants in a survey and questionnaire. Sequenced by immunoSEQ multiplex PCR; TCRdb stores in-frame clones only, minus some. The sample holds approximately 300,000 clones; about 89% are singletons and the top ten take 5% to 5.5%. The sequenced sample was PBMCs or T cells enriched from blood (not recorded which). The clonotype was recovered from a man in his 60s who had recovered from COVID-19.

The CDR3 nucleotides read TGTGCCAGTACTCACAGGGGGATGAGCTCTGGAAACACCATATATTTT. This codes for CASTHRGMSSGNTIYF. The rearrangement joins TRBV19 to TRBJ1-3, with 8 bases fitting TRBD1. The length of the CDR3 is 16 residues. J gave up 0 bases and V 7 bases, and 8 bases lay outside the gene matches. Germline CDR1 LNHDA, CDR2 SQIVND (reference sequence).